Listed here are 15 T cell receptor beta chains from one sample, sequenced in a study of blood T cell repertoires in COVID-19. Sequencing was performed with immunoSEQ multiplex PCR; in TCRdb, only in-frame clones are kept and a portion is missing. Found here are 250,000 to 350,000 clones, around 84% of them singletons; the top ten hold over 1.3%. Material for sequencing was peripheral blood. These receptors were taken from a human donor with COVID-19, enrolled during active disease. The donor label of this sample is uncertain.

The rearrangement links TRBV7-9 to TRBJ1-2; 7 bases match TRBD1. Germline trimming cut 4 bases from V and 7 bases from J; bases unmatched to any gene: 15. CDR3 size: 16 residues. Per germline, CDR1 SEHNR and CDR2 FQNEAQ (reference sequence). CDR3 DNA: TGTGCCAGCAGCTACGAAAATCCCCGGGACAGCTTTGGCTACACCTTC. This translates into CASSYENPRDSFGYTF.

The chain couples TRBV28 to TRBJ2-3, with D possibly being TRBD2 (7 bases). Germline assignment: CDR1 MDHEN and CDR2 SYDVKM. V was trimmed by 4 bases and J by 8 bases, leaving 22 bases between them. CDR3 length: 16 amino acids. CDR3 amino acids: CASSSLGGGRGGTQYF. CDR3 nucleotides: TGTGCCAGCAGTTCCCTCGGGGGCGGGAGAGGGGGTACGCAGTATTTT.

This clone has a single count. The J gene is TRBJ2-1, the V gene TRBV6-4; perhaps TRBD1 as D (5 bases). This CDR3 region has 13 residues. V lost 2 bases and J 6 bases, leaving 8 bases between the germline ends. Germline values: CDR1 MRHNA, CDR2 SNTAGT. The CDR3 loop reads CASSDRGGNEQFF. In nucleotides, the CDR3 is TGTGCCAGCAGTGACAGGGGCGGCAATGAGCAGTTCTTC.

The CDR3 reads CASSLAAGRNTEAFF. The CDR3 nucleotides are TGCGCCAGCAGCTTGGCGGCAGGAAGGAACACTGAAGCTTTCTTT. This chain uses TRBV5-1 with TRBJ1-1; D uncertain. Germline V lookup: CDR1 SGHRS, CDR2 YFSETQ. The CDR3 is made up of 15 amino acids. Trimming pared 0 bases from V and 1 base from J, leaving 10 bases between. The entire variable domain, with the rest obtained from reference TRBV5-1 and TRBJ1-1, is as follows: KAGVTQTPRYLIKTRGQQVTLSCSPISGHRSVSWYQQTPGQGLQFLFEYFSETQRNKGNFPGRFSGRQFSNSRSEMNVSTLELGDSALYLCASSLAAGRNTEAFFGQGTRLTVV.

V and J are TRBV14 and TRBJ1-6, with 7 bases aligning to TRBD1. The CDR3 runs 14 residues. The trim removed 5 bases at V and 8 bases at J, leaving 6 bases unmatched. Germline CDR1 reads SGHDN; CDR2 reads FVKESK. The CDR3 sequence: CASSARDSYSPLHF. Here the CDR3 DNA reads TGTGCCAGCAGCGCCCGGGACAGCTATTCACCCCTCCACTTT. Filled out from reference TRBV14 and TRBJ1-6, the complete variable domain reads EAGVTQFPSHSVIEKGQTVTLRCDPISGHDNLYWYRRVMGKEIKFLLHFVKESKQDESGMPNNRFLAERTGGTYSTLKVQPAELEDSGVYFCASSARDSYSPLHFGNGTRLTVT.

The J gene is TRBJ1-2, the V gene TRBV2, with 7 bases lining up with TRBD1. Germline loops: CDR1 SNHLY, CDR2 FYNNEI. CDR3 size: 13 residues. Losses at the gene ends were 5 bases for V and 4 bases for J; bases not matched to a gene: 4. CDR3 sequence reads: CASSPRGSYGYTF. Written as DNA, the CDR3 is TGTGCCAGCAGTCCCAGGGGGAGCTATGGCTACACCTTC.

This chain connects TRBV28 to TRBJ2-7; the D gene is possibly TRBD2 (5 bases). The CDR3 sequence is 12 residues long. Germline V gene sequence: CDR1 MDHEN, CDR2 SYDVKM. Trimming removed 6 bases from V and 7 bases from J, with 13 bases in between. The CDR3: CASRGSLGEQYF. CDR3 coding DNA: TGTGCCAGCAGGGGGAGTTTGGGGGAGCAGTACTTC.

V and J are TRBV2 and TRBJ1-5; TRBD1 might be the D (5 bases). CDR1 and CDR2 (germline): SNHLY, FYNNEI. The germline V and J ends were trimmed by 7 bases and 2 bases, with 12 bases remaining between them. The CDR3 runs to 14 residues. CDR3 nucleotide sequence: TGTGCCAGCAAGGGGATTGGGGGCAATCAGCCCCAGCATTTT. Encoded protein: CASKGIGGNQPQHF.

The chain combines TRBV18 with TRBJ1-1, with a possible D match to TRBD1 (6 bases). V lost 3 bases to trimming and J lost 6 bases, with 17 bases between them. The CDR3 has 15 amino acids. Germline V gives CDR1 KGHSH, CDR2 LQKENI. CDR3: CASSPPVRTDSEAFF. The CDR3 DNA reads TGTGCCAGCTCACCGCCAGTTAGGACAGACTCTGAAGCTTTCTTT.

This clone has a single count. V usage is TRBV9 and J usage is TRBJ2-7; D is unclear. The CDR3 totals 13 residues. Per the germline V gene, CDR1 is SGDLS and CDR2 is YYNGEE. With 0 bases removed from V and 5 bases from J, the gap between germline ends came to 9 bases. DNA for the CDR3: TGTGCCAGCAGCGTAGGCGTAACCCACGAGCAGTACTTC. Translation: CASSVGVTHEQYF. The full variable domain, in which reference TRBV9 and TRBJ2-7 provide the parts outside the CDR3, is DSGVTQTPKHLITATGQRVTLRCSPRSGDLSVYWYQQSLDQGLQFLIQYYNGEERAKGNILERFSAQQFPDLHSELNLSSLELGDSALYFCASSVGVTHEQYFGPGTRLTVT.

Written as DNA, the CDR3 is TGTGCCAGCACCCAGGGGAATAATTCACCCCTCCACTTT. Translation gives CASTQGNNSPLHF. The chain couples TRBV25-1 to TRBJ1-6; D is perhaps TRBD1 (6 bases). Germline CDR1 is MGHDK and CDR2 is SYGVNS. This CDR3 comprises 13 residues. V was clipped by 7 bases and J by 5 bases, with 9 bases between them.

V usage is TRBV9 and J usage is TRBJ1-2; D is ambiguous. This CDR3 has 15 residues. V was pared by 0 bases and J by 5 bases, with 14 bases between. The germline CDR1 and CDR2 sequences are SGDLS and YYNGEE. This CDR3 reads CASSVVPVGGYGYTF. Here the CDR3 DNA reads TGTGCCAGCAGCGTAGTGCCGGTTGGAGGGTATGGCTACACCTTC.

The chain is built from TRBV4-3 and TRBJ2-5; a weak D match, TRBD2 (5 bases). Germline CDR1 and CDR2: LGHNA and YSLEER. CDR3 length: 14 amino acids. Trimming stripped 1 base from V and 3 bases from J, with 9 bases between. CDR3 in DNA: TGCGCCAGCAGCCAAGGGGCAGCGGAAGAGACCCAGTACTTC. Translating gives CASSQGAAEETQYF.

The chain employs TRBV4-1 and TRBJ2-7; perhaps TRBD2 as D (5 bases). This CDR3 has 16 residues. Germline CDR1 reads MGHRA; CDR2 reads YSYEKL. Trimming left V 0 bases short and J 4 bases short, with 16 bases between. Here the CDR3 DNA reads TGCGCCAGCAGCCAAGATAACCAGGTGTCGGGGTACGAGCAGTACTTC. Protein product: CASSQDNQVSGYEQYF.

The chain uses TRBV19 and TRBJ2-7, with 7 positions matching TRBD1. Germline CDR1 reads LNHDA; CDR2 reads SQIVND (reference sequence). CDR3 length: 16 residues. The ends lost 4 bases at V and 1 base at J; junction bases unmatched: 10. The CDR3 DNA sequence: TGTGCCAGTAGTAACCCAACAGGGGCGATATCCTACGAGCAGTACTTC. It yields the protein CASSNPTGAISYEQYF.